This T cell receptor (beta chain) was recorded in a study of T-cell reconstitution after alpha-beta-depleted transplantation in children. Study-wide results and caveats: The study reportedly traced alpha-beta T cells about two months after transplant to several hundred expanded graft clones.

It was with unique molecular identifiers that the TCRbeta library was prepared. TCRdb analysed the PCR reads with MiXCR anew, one entry per CDR3 protein. The repertoire holds nearly 250,000 distinct CDR3 sequences, with around 8% as singletons. Germline CDR1 reads MNHNY; CDR2 reads SVGAGI (reference sequence). After removal of 2 bases from V and 8 bases from J, the junction contained 2 bases not matched to a gene. The CDR3 totals 13 residues. In regard to this clonotype: Its antigen is unidentified.

The sequence came from a male patient between 10 and 17 years old who had a stem cell transplant for acute lymphoblastic leukemia, so the T cells may come from the graft donor. V and J are TRBV6-6 and TRBJ2-2; 7 nucleotides align to TRBD2. The sequenced sample was PBMCs, mostly from graft donor cells, obtained 180 days after TCRalphabeta/CD19-depleted stem cell transplant. The CDR3, as DNA: TGTGCCAGCAGTTACCCGGGACTAGGGGAGCTGTTTTTT. Amino acid sequence: CASSYPGLGELFF.